The clone carrying this T cell receptor (beta chain) was observed a few times. The repertoire was sequenced with immunoSEQ multiplex PCR; TCRdb's copy has only in-frame clones and lacks some. The profile covers about 1,600 clones, with 55% to 80% appearing a single time and 30% to 45% taken by the ten largest. V lost 3 bases to trimming and J lost 1 base, with 18 bases between them. The CDR3 spans 17 residues. CDR1 is MDHEN and CDR2 is SYDVKM in the germline V gene. The sample belongs to a study of T cells in tumors after PD-1 blockade. This sample comprised tumor tissue, obtained before anti-PD-1 treatment. This chain joins TRBV28 and TRBJ1-1; a weak D match, TRBD1 (5 bases). The source of this sequence is a human donor with cutaneous squamous cell carcinoma. The CDR3 reads CASSFYGGDFRNTEAFF. CDR3 nucleotides: TGTGCCAGCAGTTTTTACGGGGGTGACTTTAGGAACACTGAAGCTTTCTTT.